A single sample is the source of the 27 T cell receptor beta chains below, sequenced in a study of CD8 T cells in Susac syndrome. Reverse transcription of about 0.45 to 1 ug RNA used random hexamers. TCRdb fed the immunoSEQ multiplex PCR reads into MiXCR, producing one record per CDR3 protein. The repertoire has some 180,000 distinct CDR3 sequences, 85% to 95% of them found once; the top ten carry approximately 0.098%. The sample taken for sequencing was CD4+ T cells from PBMCs. These receptors originate from a human donor in good health.

This chain joins TRBV7-9 and TRBJ2-7; 10 bases match TRBD1. The CDR3 is 15 residues long. J gave up 7 bases and V 2 bases, and 8 bases lay outside the gene matches. CDR1 is SEHNR, CDR2 FQNEAQ, per germline (reference sequence). CDR3 sequence (DNA): TGTGCCAGCAGCTTAATGGACAGGGGGTCCGGGGAGCAGTACTTC. Translating it yields CASSLMDRGSGEQYF.

The V call is TRBV29-1, the J call TRBJ2-5, with TRBD1 as a possible D gene (5 bases). V lost 2 bases to trimming and J lost 4 bases, with 5 bases between them. The length of the CDR3 is 11 residues. Looked up from germline, CDR1 is SQVTM and CDR2 is ANQGSEA. The CDR3 DNA reads TGCAGCGTTGAAAGGGGAGAGACCCAGTACTTC. This encodes CSVERGETQYF.

The chain is built from TRBV9 and TRBJ2-7; a possible D gene is TRBD2 (6 bases). The CDR3 sequence is 17 residues long. CDR1 and CDR2 (germline): SGDLS, YYNGEE. With 4 bases removed from V and 0 bases from J, the gap between germline ends came to 20 bases. Here the CDR3 reads CASSPYDLAISSYEQYF. Here the CDR3 DNA reads TGTGCCAGCAGCCCCTACGACCTAGCGATAAGCTCCTACGAGCAGTACTTC.

The rearrangement uses TRBV27 and TRBJ2-1; unclear D gene. Trimming took 8 bases from V and 0 from J, leaving 8 bases between them. Germline V gene data show CDR1 as MNHEY and CDR2 as SMNVEV (reference sequence). This CDR3 spans 13 amino acids. CDR3 in amino acids: CASPRVSYNEQFF. DNA for the CDR3: TGTGCCAGCCCCCGGGTCTCCTACAATGAGCAGTTCTTC.

The rearrangement joins TRBV5-1 to TRBJ2-5; weak D call: TRBD1 (5 bases). Germline CDR1 reads SGHRS; CDR2 reads YFSETQ. V was clipped by 4 bases and J by 5 bases, with 9 bases between them. The CDR3 has 12 amino acids. CDR3 protein: CASSMDTETQYF. CDR3 bases: TGCGCCAGCAGCATGGACACGGAGACCCAGTACTTC.

This clonotype is a singleton in its sample. The rearrangement uses TRBV29-1 and TRBJ2-5; weak D call: TRBD1 (6 bases). Germline V gene sequence: CDR1 SQVTM, CDR2 ANQGSEA. Deletions cut 7 bases from V and 7 bases from J, with 19 bases between. This CDR3 has 13 residues. The CDR3 here is CSGRGQPGGTQYF. As DNA, the CDR3 is TGCAGCGGGCGTGGACAGCCTGGGGGGACCCAGTACTTC.

The rearrangement links TRBV14 to TRBJ1-2; TRBD1 is a possible D gene (5 bases). The CDR3 sequence is 16 residues long. Germline CDR1 is SGHDN and CDR2 is FVKESK. Deletions cut 2 bases from V and 3 bases from J, with 16 bases between. The CDR3 region is CASSQMIDSIHYGYTF. The CDR3 DNA follows: TGTGCCAGCAGCCAAATGATCGACAGCATCCACTATGGCTACACCTTC.

This clonotype has only one observation. The chain has TRBV7-3 and TRBJ2-3; D not resolved. CDR1 SGHTA and CDR2 FQGTGA come from the germline V gene. Trimming took 1 base from V and 0 from J, leaving 8 bases between them. The CDR3 totals 15 residues. The CDR3 loop reads CASSLRRTSTDTQYF. In DNA form, the CDR3 reads TGTGCCAGCAGCTTAAGAAGGACCAGCACAGATACGCAGTATTTT.

The chain couples TRBV29-1 to TRBJ2-1; tentative D call: TRBD1 (6 bases). Germline loops: CDR1 SQVTM, CDR2 ANQGSEA. V shed 3 bases and J shed 2 bases, with 20 bases lying between them. This CDR3 comprises 17 residues. The CDR3 DNA reads TGCAGCGTTGACGGTTCGGGTAGCAGGGGAACCTACAATGAGCAGTTCTTC. This codes for CSVDGSGSRGTYNEQFF.

The rearrangement joins TRBV4-2 to TRBJ2-1, with 11 positions matching TRBD1. Germline V gene data show CDR1 as LGHNA and CDR2 as YNFKEQ. The junction had 20 bases not matched to a gene; V was cut back by 3 bases and J by 10 bases. The CDR3 consists of 19 residues. For the CDR3, the DNA is TGTGCCAGCAGCCACTTCACGATTTACCGGGACAGGGGGAATAACGAGCAGTTCTTC. The encoded protein is CASSHFTIYRDRGNNEQFF.

The CDR3 DNA is TGTGCCAGCAGTCCTCGGACTAGTCCTTCCCCCGAGCAGTACTTC. This sequence encodes CASSPRTSPSPEQYF. The chain joins TRBV28 to TRBJ2-7; TRBD2 matches at 7 bases. The CDR3 contains 15 residues. Germline-derived CDR1 and CDR2 are MDHEN and SYDVKM. V dropped 5 bases and J dropped 6; count of bases not matched to a gene: 13.

The chain couples TRBV12-3 or TRBV12-4 to TRBJ2-4; 10 positions match TRBD1. V lost 6 bases, J lost 9 bases, and 5 bases stayed unmatched. The CDR3 runs 13 residues. The CDR3 reads CASRWDRGLIQYF. DNA of the CDR3: TGTGCCAGCAGGTGGGACAGGGGCCTCATTCAGTACTTC.

The chain combines TRBV7-9 with TRBJ2-1, with TRBD2 matching over 9 bases. CDR3 size: 18 residues. Germline V CDR1 and CDR2: SEHNR, FQNEAQ (reference sequence). Germline trimming cut 1 base from V and 7 bases from J; bases unmatched to any gene: 14. CDR3 region: CASSLGPFLAGEVNEQFF. The CDR3 DNA is TGTGCCAGCAGCTTAGGACCATTCTTAGCGGGAGAGGTAAATGAGCAGTTCTTC.

The rearrangement links TRBV28 to TRBJ2-4, with D perhaps matching TRBD1 (7 bases). This CDR3 is 16 amino acids long. Germline CDR1 and CDR2: MDHEN and SYDVKM. The V gene lost 9 bases and the J gene lost 3 bases, with 21 bases spanning the gap. The CDR3 sequence is CASKGANLGGKNIQYF. In DNA form, the CDR3 reads TGTGCCAGTAAGGGGGCCAACCTGGGAGGCAAAAACATTCAGTACTTC.

The chain combines TRBV20-1 with TRBJ2-1; 10 bases line up with TRBD2. Germline V gives CDR1 DFQATT, CDR2 SNEGSKA (reference sequence). After removal of 0 bases from V and 2 bases from J, the junction contained 7 bases not matched to a gene. CDR3 length equals 17 residues. CDR3 in amino acids: CSARDPSGSGAYNEQFF. DNA for the CDR3: TGCAGTGCTAGAGACCCTAGCGGGAGTGGGGCCTACAATGAGCAGTTCTTC.

This chain links TRBV3-1 with TRBJ2-5; possible D gene TRBD2, 5 bases. CDR3 length: 14 residues. Trimming took 1 base from V and 5 from J, leaving 11 bases between them. Germline V gives CDR1 LGHDT, CDR2 YNNKEL (reference sequence). CDR3 loop: CASSQGYAGETQYF. DNA for the CDR3: TGTGCCAGCAGCCAAGGGTACGCGGGTGAGACCCAGTACTTC.

The chain is built from TRBV30 and TRBJ1-4; D is unclear. V lost 7 bases and J lost 8, with 8 bases in between. Germline assignment: CDR1 GTSNPN and CDR2 SVGIG (reference sequence). The CDR3 consists of 10 residues. The DNA of the CDR3 is TGTGCCTACCGCCGGGAAAAACTGTTTTTT. Its translation: CAYRREKLFF. The entire variable domain, with the rest obtained from reference TRBV30 and TRBJ1-4, is as follows: SQTIHQWPATLVQPVGSPLSLECTVEGTSNPNLYWYRQAAGRGLQLLFYSVGIGQISSEVPQNLSASRPQDRQFILSSKKLLLSDSGFYLCAYRREKLFFGSGTQLSVL.

This rearrangement joins TRBV20-1 to TRBJ2-1, with 12 bases matching TRBD2. The CDR3 sequence is 15 residues long. Germline CDR1 is DFQATT and CDR2 is SNEGSKA (reference sequence). The J segment lost 7 bases and the V segment lost 3 bases, leaving 7 bases of the junction unmatched. CDR3 coding DNA: TGCAGTGCTAGGTTCTCCGGGACTAGCGGGAATGAGCAGTTCTTC. Encoded protein: CSARFSGTSGNEQFF.

The chain employs TRBV15 and TRBJ2-7; D is perhaps TRBD2 (6 bases). The CDR3 length is 15 residues. The germline gives CDR1 LNHNV, CDR2 YYDKDF (reference sequence). V lost 2 bases and J lost 6, with 17 bases in between. CDR3 nucleotide sequence: TGTGCCACCAGCAGATCGAGCGAGCGGGTCGGCGAGCAGTACTTC. Amino acids: CATSRSSERVGEQYF.

The gene calls are TRBV9 and TRBJ2-1; no definite D call. The ends were cut back, 0 bases at V and 6 bases at J, with 7 bases in the middle. Germline values: CDR1 SGDLS, CDR2 YYNGEE. The CDR3 is 13 amino acids. In DNA, the CDR3 is TGTGCCAGCAGCGTAGGCAGCCGCAATGAGCAGTTCTTC. Residues: CASSVGSRNEQFF.

The genes are TRBV16 and TRBJ1-5, with D perhaps matching TRBD1 (6 bases). Trimming pared 0 bases from V and 7 bases from J, leaving 13 bases between. Germline loops: CDR1 KGHSY, CDR2 FQNENV. The CDR3 runs 15 residues. The CDR3 DNA reads as TGTGCCAGCAGCCAATCCTCGGGGGCGGGACAGCCCCAGCATTTT. Protein: CASSQSSGAGQPQHF.

This clonotype was picked up one time. The rearrangement joins TRBV28 to TRBJ2-4, with D maybe TRBD2 (6 bases). CDR3 size: 16 residues. The V gene's germline CDR1 is MDHEN and CDR2 SYDVKM. Trimming stripped 3 bases from V and 0 bases from J, with 12 bases between. The chain's CDR3 is CASSLGGQLAKNIQYF. CDR3 bases: TGTGCCAGCAGTTTGGGAGGTCAGCTAGCCAAAAACATTCAGTACTTC.

This clonotype was found once. The chain couples TRBV5-4 to TRBJ2-7; tentative D call: TRBD1 (5 bases). Trimming left V 4 bases short and J 6 bases short, with 14 bases between. The CDR3 runs to 13 residues. Per the germline V gene, CDR1 is SGHNT and CDR2 is YYREEE (reference sequence). CDR3 in amino acids: CASSPARVGEQYF. The CDR3 DNA reads TGTGCCAGCAGCCCAGCCAGGGTCGGCGAGCAGTACTTC.

This chain connects TRBV6-6 to TRBJ1-5; no clear D gene. Germline V CDR1 and CDR2: MNHNY, SVGAGI (reference sequence). With 2 bases removed from V and 6 bases from J, the gap between germline ends came to 11 bases. CDR3 size: 14 residues. CDR3 amino acids: CASSYRAGTQPQHF. The CDR3 bases are TGTGCCAGCAGTTACCGGGCAGGTACTCAGCCCCAGCATTTT.

V and J are TRBV11-2 and TRBJ2-5; D is perhaps TRBD1 or TRBD2 (6 bases each). The CDR3 totals 16 residues. Germline loops: CDR1 SGHAT, CDR2 FQNNGV. V shed 2 bases and J shed 2 bases, with 15 bases lying between them. CDR3 region: CASSLIRGLGQETQYF. In DNA, the CDR3 is TGTGCCAGCAGCTTAATCCGGGGGCTGGGTCAAGAGACCCAGTACTTC.

The chain carries TRBV20-1 and TRBJ2-7; weak D call: TRBD1 (6 bases). The CDR3 has 12 amino acids. With 4 bases removed from V and 2 bases from J, the gap between germline ends came to 9 bases. Germline V gene lookup returns CDR1 DFQATT and CDR2 SNEGSKA (reference sequence). CDR3 in DNA: TGCAGTGCTATTAGGGACACCTACGAGCAGTACTTC. Encoded protein: CSAIRDTYEQYF.

The chain links TRBV29-1 to TRBJ2-5; D gene ambiguous. Between the trimmed V and J ends, which lost 8 bases and 1 base, there was a span of 11 bases. Germline lookup yields CDR1 SQVTM and CDR2 ANQGSEA. The CDR3 has 12 amino acids. CDR3 sequence: CSSSLLQETQYF. For the CDR3, the DNA is TGCAGCTCAAGTCTACTCCAAGAGACCCAGTACTTC.